This T cell receptor (beta chain) came from a study of patients and donors after allogeneic stem cell transplantation. The CDR3 spans 12 residues. Per the germline V gene, CDR1 is SEHNR and CDR2 is FQNEAQ (reference sequence). One entry per CDR3 protein, called by TCRdb with MiXCR from the RT-PCR reads. The data hold some 960,000 distinct CDR3 sequences, with 18% observed a single time. The gene calls are TRBV7-9 and TRBJ2-1; the D gene could be TRBD1 or TRBD2 (5 bases each). The sequencing sample was made of blood, either unsorted or a sorted T cell fraction (not recorded which). The clonotype originates from a human donor who was either an allogeneic HSCT recipient or a stem cell or donor lymphocyte infusion donor (not recorded which). It is not recorded whose cells these are; they may come from a transplant donor. The CDR3 coding sequence is TGTGCTGGGGGAAAAGTCGGGGATGAGCAGTTCTTC. Translating gives CAGGKVGDEQFF.